The clone carrying this TCR gamma chain is labeled medium-sized. Its specificity is unknown. Sequencing used genomic DNA taken from PBMCs of patients and controls. CDR1 EGSTGY and CDR2 YDSYTSSV come from the germline V gene. The CDR3 is 11 amino acids. The J segment lost 7 bases and the V segment lost 6 bases, leaving 6 bases of the junction unmatched. TCRdb fed the multiplex PCR reads into CATT to redo clone calling. The sample lists 1,000 to 1,300 gamma-chain clones; about 20% were seen once. This record comes from a study of gamma delta lymphoproliferative disorders and STAT genes. Study outcomes and limitations: Delta repertoires did not separate groups, but patient gamma repertoires clustered apart.

The chain uses TRGV4 and TRGJ1 or TRGJ2. The J gene, left out of TCRdb, was set here by checking the DNA against germline. Sequencing was done on a sample of blood. The sequence was collected from a human donor in good health. The CDR3 spells CATWYRYKKLF. The CDR3 coding sequence is TGTGCCACCTGGTATAGGTATAAGAAACTCTTT.